This T cell receptor beta chain is drawn from a study of neoadjuvant nivolumab and ipilimumab in lung cancer. Concerning this clone itself: What it recognizes is unknown.

Germline-derived CDR1 and CDR2 are SEHNR and FQNEAQ (reference sequence). The CDR3 spans 14 residues. Trimming took 6 bases from V and 0 from J, leaving 11 bases between them. Study findings and constraints: TCR sequencing covered a small number of samples. Only two of four nivolumab-treated tumors gained richness and clonality by surgery.

Generated by immunoSEQ multiplex PCR, the TCRdb table keeps only in-frame clones and is missing some. The sample shows under 20,000 clones, about 87% of them seen only once. The chain is built from TRBV7-9 and TRBJ2-5, with a weak D call TRBD2 (6 bases). The input for sequencing was peripheral blood, taken before neoadjuvant nivolumab, alone or with ipilimumab. The source of this sequence is an adult with non-small cell lung cancer. The CDR3 DNA is TGTGCCAGCAGTTCTATAGCGGACCAAGAGACCCAGTACTTC. Translating it yields CASSSIADQETQYF.